This T cell receptor beta chain originates from a study of blood T cell repertoires in COVID-19. Original handling: Reference gene primer amplification gave nucleated cell count estimates. Measured with immunoSEQ multiplex PCR; TCRdb has only the in-frame clones, and not every one. V, J and clone size reflect that table, while D and trimming were determined from the DNA. The sample holds a few hundred thousand clones, 85% seen once. Germline V lookup: CDR1 LNHDA, CDR2 SQIVND (reference sequence). The CDR3 runs to 13 residues. Trimming removed 7 bases at V and 3 bases at J, with 12 bases between. The rearrangement uses TRBV19 and TRBJ1-2; D is unclear. The sequence came from a woman aged 18 to 35 with acute or convalescent COVID-19. The source material was peripheral blood. The CDR3 DNA reads TGTGCCAGTATGGTGGCAACCCACTATGGCTACACCTTC. It translates to CASMVATHYGYTF.